This TCR beta chain was retrieved from a study of OX40 agonist ivuxolimab in advanced cancers. Turning to the study itself: Patients enrolled in dose escalation were diagnosed with hepatocellular carcinoma, melanoma, renal cell or head and neck cancer. Therapy given before enrollment (anti-PD-1, anti-PD-L1 or anti-CTLA-4) was allowed, and around 40% had some. Regarding the study as a whole: Among some nonresponders, normalized T-cell clonal expansion was also low. Clonal expansion from baseline to week 6 occurred in both CD4+ and CD8+ T cells.

Worth noting for this clone: As yet, its antigen is unknown. Compared with germline, one end of the junction differs, possibly owing to a read error.

TCRdb keeps only in-frame clones here, not all; method: immunoSEQ multiplex PCR. The table includes some 74,000 clones, roughly 86% detected once. CDR3 length: 13 amino acids. CDR1 and CDR2 (germline): SSHAT, FNYEAQ (reference sequence). The source of this sequence is an adult with an advanced solid tumor such as melanoma, head and neck, liver or kidney cancer. Sequencing was performed on CD4+ or CD8+ T cells sorted from blood, taken in a trial of the OX40 agonist ivuxolimab. This rearrangement joins TRBV7-7 to TRBJ1-1, with unresolved D. CDR3 DNA: TGTGCTAGCAGCTTAACCCGGAACACTGAAGCTTTCTTT. This gives the protein CASSLTRNTEAFF.